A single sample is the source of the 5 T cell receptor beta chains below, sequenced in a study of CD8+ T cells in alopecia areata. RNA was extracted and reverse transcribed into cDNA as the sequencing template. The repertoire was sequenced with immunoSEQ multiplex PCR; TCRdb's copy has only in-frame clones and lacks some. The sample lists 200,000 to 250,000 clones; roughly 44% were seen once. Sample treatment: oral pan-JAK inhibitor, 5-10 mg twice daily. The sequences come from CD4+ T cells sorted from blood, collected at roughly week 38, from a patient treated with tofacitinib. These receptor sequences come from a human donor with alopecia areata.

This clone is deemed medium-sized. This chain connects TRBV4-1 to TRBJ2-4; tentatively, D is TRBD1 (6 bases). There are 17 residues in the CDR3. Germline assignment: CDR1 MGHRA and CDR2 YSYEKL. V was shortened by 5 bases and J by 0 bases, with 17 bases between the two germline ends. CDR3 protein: CASSEGMGAIAKNIQYF. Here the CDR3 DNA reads TGCGCCAGCAGCGAAGGGATGGGGGCGATAGCCAAAAACATTCAGTACTTC.

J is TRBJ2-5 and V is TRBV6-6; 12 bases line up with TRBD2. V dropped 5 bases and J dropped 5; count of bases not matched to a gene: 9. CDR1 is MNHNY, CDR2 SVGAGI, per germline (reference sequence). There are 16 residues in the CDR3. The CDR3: CASSLRTSGIQETQYF. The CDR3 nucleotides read TGTGCCAGCAGTCTAAGGACTAGCGGGATACAGGAGACCCAGTACTTC.

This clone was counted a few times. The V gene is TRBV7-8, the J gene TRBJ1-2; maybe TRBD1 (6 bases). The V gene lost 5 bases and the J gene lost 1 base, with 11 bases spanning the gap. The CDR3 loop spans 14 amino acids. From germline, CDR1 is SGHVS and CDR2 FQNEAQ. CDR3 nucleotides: TGTGCCAGCAGCCCCCAGGACAGTAACTATGGCTACACCTTC. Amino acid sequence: CASSPQDSNYGYTF. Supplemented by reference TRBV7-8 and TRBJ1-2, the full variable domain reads GAGVSQSPRYKVAKRGQDVALRCDPISGHVSLFWYQQALGQGPEFLTYFQNEAQLDKSGLPSDRFFAERPEGSVSTLKIQRTQQEDSAVYLCASSPQDSNYGYTFGSGTRLTVV.

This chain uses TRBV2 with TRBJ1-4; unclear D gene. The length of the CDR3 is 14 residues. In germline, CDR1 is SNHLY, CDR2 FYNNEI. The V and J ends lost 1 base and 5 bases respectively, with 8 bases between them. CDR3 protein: CASSEDRGNEKLFF. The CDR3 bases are TGTGCCAGCAGTGAAGATCGGGGAAATGAAAAACTGTTTTTT. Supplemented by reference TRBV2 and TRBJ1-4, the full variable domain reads EPEVTQTPSHQVTQMGQEVILRCVPISNHLYFYWYRQILGQKVEFLVSFYNNEISEKSEIFDDQFSVERPDGSNFTLKIRSTKLEDSAMYFCASSEDRGNEKLFFGSGTQLSVL.

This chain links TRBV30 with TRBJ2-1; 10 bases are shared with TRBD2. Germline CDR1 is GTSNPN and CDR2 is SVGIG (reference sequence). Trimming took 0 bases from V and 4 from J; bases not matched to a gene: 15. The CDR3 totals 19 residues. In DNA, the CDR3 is TGTGCCTGGAGTGTACCCCTAGCGGGAGAGGGACGTAAATACAATGAGCAGTTCTTC. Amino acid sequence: CAWSVPLAGEGRKYNEQFF.